This TCR beta chain was identified during a study of blood T cell repertoires in COVID-19 (dated by TCRdb to about 2020). Regarding the complete study: The collaborator samples originated in the United States, Italy and Spain and spanned the acute and convalescent phases of COVID-19. The dataset comprised deeply sampled blood TCRbeta repertoires from subjects exposed to, actively infected with, or recovered from COVID-19. The samples were drawn from the first 160 participants of the ongoing ImmuneRACE study and from about 1,200 subjects provided by 6 global collaborators. The material from the prospective study consisted of cDNA or gDNA derived from T cells, B-cell-depleted T cells, or PBMCs. The repertoires were made available in a free public database intended to serve as a resource for research on the immune response to SARS-CoV-2. A de-identified subject ID, COVID-19 status, age in years and sex were almost always included in the sample metadata. Where available, HLA class I and class II types were taken from metadata supplied by the sample provider and were not determined by assay-based typing. Overall results and qualifications from the work: How much clinical and demographic metadata was included differed by source and by participant, and the metadata was provided uncurated.

For this clone: The target of this receptor is not known. No base qualities exist here, and no much larger clone lies one base off it.

Each collaborating institution followed its own protocols to collect whole blood in K2EDTA tubes. Collaborator samples were shipped for TCRbeta analysis as frozen whole blood, isolated PBMCs, or DNA extracted from either sample type. Looking up the germline V gene yields CDR1 MDHEN and CDR2 SYDVKM. A distance of 15 bases separates the germline ends of V and J, which lose 3 bases and 2 bases respectively. The CDR3 starts with the cysteine, ends with the phenylalanine, and has 16 residues. Left in the record is the CDR3 DNA by itself, 48 bases read in frame from the first base. The immunoSEQ Assay, a bias-controlled multiplex PCR, was used to amplify TCRbeta CDR3 regions from genomic DNA. The original pipeline was this. Nucleated cell counts per sample were estimated from amplification of reference gene primers within the assay. Sequence reads were collapsed and filtered to measure the absolute abundance of every unique TCRbeta CDR3 rearrangement. For each sample, productive Simpson clonality was calculated by taking the square root of Simpson's diversity index across productive rearrangements. What TCRdb holds here is the immuneACCESS table cut down to in-frame rearrangements. Part of the clones is not present; checked against another copy, under half of the missing clones reflect an unresolved V gene, and the others are unexplained. V and J calls and clone size come straight from that table; D and trimming were deduced from the DNA. The sample table shows under 150,000 clones, and 88% are seen once. Roughly 28% of the sample rests with the top ten.

Sequenced material: peripheral blood. Rearrangement joined TRBV28 to TRBJ2-3; TRBD2 could be the D gene, as 6 bases match. This clonotype was obtained from a human donor in a cohort sampled during active COVID-19. The CDR3 protein: CASSLLGGAFTDTQYF. The bases read TGTGCCAGCAGTTTGCTCGGCGGGGCCTTCACAGATACGCAGTATTTT.